The clone carrying this T cell receptor (beta chain) was observed a single time. V was clipped by 8 bases and J by 4 bases; unmatched bases: 4. This CDR3 has 13 amino acids. Germline-derived CDR1 and CDR2 are MNHEY and SMNVEV (reference sequence). Assay: immunoSEQ multiplex PCR; the TCRdb copy retains only in-frame clones and omits some. The sample consists of about 100,000 clones, approximately 90% of them appearing once. The sample originates from a study of OX40 agonist ivuxolimab in advanced cancers. The material was CD4+ or CD8+ T cells sorted from blood, obtained in a trial of the OX40 agonist ivuxolimab. This sequence was found in an adult with an advanced solid tumor such as melanoma, head and neck, liver or kidney cancer. The chain carries TRBV27 and TRBJ1-1, with 10 bases lining up with TRBD1. The CDR3: CASGTGALTEAFF. The CDR3 DNA follows: TGTGCCAGCGGGACAGGGGCGCTCACTGAAGCTTTCTTT.